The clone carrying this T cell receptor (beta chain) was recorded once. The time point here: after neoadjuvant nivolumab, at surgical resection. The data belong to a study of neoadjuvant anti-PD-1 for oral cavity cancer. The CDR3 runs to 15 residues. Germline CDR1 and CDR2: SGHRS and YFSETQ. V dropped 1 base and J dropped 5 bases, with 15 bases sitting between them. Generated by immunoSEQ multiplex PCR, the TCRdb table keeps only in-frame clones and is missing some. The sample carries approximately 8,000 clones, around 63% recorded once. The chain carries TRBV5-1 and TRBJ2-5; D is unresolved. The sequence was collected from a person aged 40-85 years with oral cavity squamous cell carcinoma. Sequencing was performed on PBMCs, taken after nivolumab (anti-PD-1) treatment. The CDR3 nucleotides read TGCGCCAGCAGCTTGCTGCCAGGCGCTCGGGAGACCCAGTACTTC. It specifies CASSLLPGARETQYF. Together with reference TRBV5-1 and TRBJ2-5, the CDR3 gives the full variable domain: KAGVTQTPRYLIKTRGQQVTLSCSPISGHRSVSWYQQTPGQGLQFLFEYFSETQRNKGNFPGRFSGRQFSNSRSEMNVSTLELGDSALYLCASSLLPGARETQYFGPGTRLLVL.